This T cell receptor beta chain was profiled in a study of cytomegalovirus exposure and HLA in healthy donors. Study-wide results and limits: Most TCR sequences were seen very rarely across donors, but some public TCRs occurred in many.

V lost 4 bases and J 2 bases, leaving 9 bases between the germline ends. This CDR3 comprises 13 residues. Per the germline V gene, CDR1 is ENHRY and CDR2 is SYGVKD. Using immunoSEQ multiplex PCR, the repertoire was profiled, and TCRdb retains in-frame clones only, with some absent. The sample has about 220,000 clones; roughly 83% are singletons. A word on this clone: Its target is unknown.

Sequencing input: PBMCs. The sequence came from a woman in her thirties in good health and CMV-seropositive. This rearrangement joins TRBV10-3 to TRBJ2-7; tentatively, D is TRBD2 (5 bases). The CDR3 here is CAISGRETYEQYF. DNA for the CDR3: TGTGCCATCAGTGGACGGGAAACCTACGAGCAGTACTTC.